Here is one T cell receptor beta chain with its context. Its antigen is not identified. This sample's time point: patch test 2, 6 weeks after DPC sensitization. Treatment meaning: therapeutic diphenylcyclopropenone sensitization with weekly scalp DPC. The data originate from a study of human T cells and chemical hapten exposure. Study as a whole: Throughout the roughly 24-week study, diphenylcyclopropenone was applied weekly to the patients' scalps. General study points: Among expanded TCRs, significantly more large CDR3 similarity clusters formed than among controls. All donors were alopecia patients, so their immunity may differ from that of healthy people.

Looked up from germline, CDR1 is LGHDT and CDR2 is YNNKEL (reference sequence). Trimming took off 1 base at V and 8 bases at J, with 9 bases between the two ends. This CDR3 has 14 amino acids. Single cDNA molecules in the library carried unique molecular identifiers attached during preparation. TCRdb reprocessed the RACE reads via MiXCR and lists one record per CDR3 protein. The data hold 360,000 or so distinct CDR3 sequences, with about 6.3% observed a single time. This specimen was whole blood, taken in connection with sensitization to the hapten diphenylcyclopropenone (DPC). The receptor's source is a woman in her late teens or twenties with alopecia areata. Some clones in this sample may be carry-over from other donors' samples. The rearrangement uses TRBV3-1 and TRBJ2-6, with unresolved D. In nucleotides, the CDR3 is TGTGCCAGCAGCCAAGCCTTCCCAACCAACGTCCTGACTTTC. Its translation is CASSQAFPTNVLTF.